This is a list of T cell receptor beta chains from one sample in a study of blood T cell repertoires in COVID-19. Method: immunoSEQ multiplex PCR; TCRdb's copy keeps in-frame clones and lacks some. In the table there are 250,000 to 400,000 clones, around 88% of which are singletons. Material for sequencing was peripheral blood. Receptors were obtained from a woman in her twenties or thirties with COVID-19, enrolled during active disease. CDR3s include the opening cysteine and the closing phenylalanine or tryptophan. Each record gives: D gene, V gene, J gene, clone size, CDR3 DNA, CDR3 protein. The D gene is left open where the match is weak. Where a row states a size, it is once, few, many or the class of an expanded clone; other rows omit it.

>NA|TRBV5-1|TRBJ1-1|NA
TGCGCCAGCAGCTCTGGCGGCACCGGGAACACTGAAGCTTTCTTT
CASSSGGTGNTEAFF
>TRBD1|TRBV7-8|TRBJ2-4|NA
TGTGCCAGCAGCATCACAGGGGAACTAGCCAAAAACATTCAGTACTTC
CASSITGELAKNIQYF
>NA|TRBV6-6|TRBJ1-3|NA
TGTGCCAGCCTTGGGCTCTCTGGAAACACCATATATTTT
CASLGLSGNTIYF
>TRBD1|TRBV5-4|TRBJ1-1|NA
TGTGCCAGCAGCACGTATAGACAGGGTCGTGAAGCTTTCTTT
CASSTYRQGREAFF
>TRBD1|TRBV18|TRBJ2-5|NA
TGTGCCAGCTCAACAACAGGGGTGGAGACCCAGTACTTC
CASSTTGVETQYF
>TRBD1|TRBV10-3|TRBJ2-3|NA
TGTGCCATCAGGAAGGGACAGGGGGCGCGAGATACGCAGTATTTT
CAIRKGQGARDTQYF
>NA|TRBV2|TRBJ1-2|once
TGTGCCAGCAGTGAATACCGAGTTGGAGTGAGAGGCTACACCTTC
CASSEYRVGVRGYTF
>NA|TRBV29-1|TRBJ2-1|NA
TGCAGCGTCGCCAGGGACAAGCACAATGAGCAGTTCTTC
CSVARDKHNEQFF
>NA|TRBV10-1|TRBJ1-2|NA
TGCGCCAGCAGTGAGTTTGGGACAAATGGCTACACCTTC
CASSEFGTNGYTF
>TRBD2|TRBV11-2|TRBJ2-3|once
TGTGCCAGCAGCCCTAGCGGTCACAGCACAGATACGCAGTATTTT
CASSPSGHSTDTQYF
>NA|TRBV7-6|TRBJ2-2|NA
TGTGCCAGCAGCTTAGATACCTCGGGCAGGGGGGCCGGGGAGCTGTTTTTT
CASSLDTSGRGAGELFF
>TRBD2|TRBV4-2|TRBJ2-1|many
TGTGCCAGCAGCCAGACTAGCGGGGAATCCGACAATGAGCAGTTCTTC
CASSQTSGESDNEQFF
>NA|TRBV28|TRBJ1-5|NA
TGTGCCAACGCCCCAGCGAGGGGGATGCGTGATCAGCCCCAGCATTTT
CANAPARGMRDQPQHF
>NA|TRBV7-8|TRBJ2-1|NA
TGTGCCAGCAGCCCGTCGGAGGCGGCCCACAATGAGCAGTTCTTC
CASSPSEAAHNEQFF
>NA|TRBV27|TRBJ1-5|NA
TGTGCCAGCAGTTTCCCAAATCAGCCCCAGCATTTT
CASSFPNQPQHF
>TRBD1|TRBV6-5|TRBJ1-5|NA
TGTGCCAGCAGGGACAGGGTTGATCAGCCCCAGCATTTT
CASRDRVDQPQHF
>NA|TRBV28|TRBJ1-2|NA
TGTGCCAGCAGTTTAGGACAGAATAACTATGGCTACACCTTC
CASSLGQNNYGYTF
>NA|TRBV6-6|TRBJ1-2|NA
TGTGCCAGCAGTTACGCAGGGCTTGGCTACACCTTC
CASSYAGLGYTF
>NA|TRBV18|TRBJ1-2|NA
TGTGCCAGCTCACCAGTGGGAGTCGGCTATGGCTACACCTTC
CASSPVGVGYGYTF
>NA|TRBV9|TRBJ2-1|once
TGTGCCAGCAGCGTCAGGCAAGGGGGAATCAGCTCCTACAATGAGCAGTTCTTC
CASSVRQGGISSYNEQFF
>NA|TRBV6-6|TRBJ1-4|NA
TGTGCCAGCAGTTACTTGGTGTGGAGGGAAGATGAAAAACTGTTTTTT
CASSYLVWREDEKLFF
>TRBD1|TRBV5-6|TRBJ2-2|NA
TGTGCCAGCAGCCCGGACCCCGGGACAGGGGCCGGGGAGCTGTTTTTT
CASSPDPGTGAGELFF
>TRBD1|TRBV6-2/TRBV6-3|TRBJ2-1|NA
TGTGCCAGCAGTTACGGACAGGACAATGAGCAGTTCTTC
CASSYGQDNEQFF
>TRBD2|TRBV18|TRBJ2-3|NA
TGTGCCAGCTCACCAACCCTTAATAAGCGGGGGGGCGCCACAGATACGCAGTATTTT
CASSPTLNKRGGATDTQYF
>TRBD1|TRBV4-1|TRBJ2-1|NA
TGCGCCAGCAGCCAAGCTGGACAGGGAAACTCCTACAATGAGCAGTTCTTC
CASSQAGQGNSYNEQFF
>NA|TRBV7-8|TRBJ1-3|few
TGTGCCAGCAGCTTAGACGTAGGGGGAGTCTTTAGGGCTTCTGGAAACACCATATATTTT
CASSLDVGGVFRASGNTIYF
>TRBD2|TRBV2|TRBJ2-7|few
TGTGCCAGCAGTGGAGGACTAGCGGGGATAACCTACGAGCAGTACTTC
CASSGGLAGITYEQYF
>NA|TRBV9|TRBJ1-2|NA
TGTGCCAGCAGCGACCCTTTGGAGGAGGCCACCTATGGCTACACCTTC
CASSDPLEEATYGYTF
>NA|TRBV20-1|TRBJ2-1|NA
TGCAGGCCGGGCAATGAGCAGTTCTTC
CRPGNEQFF
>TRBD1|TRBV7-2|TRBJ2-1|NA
TGTGCCAGCAGCCAATCCGGGACAGGGGGAGGCTGGAATGAGCAGTTCTTC
CASSQSGTGGGWNEQFF
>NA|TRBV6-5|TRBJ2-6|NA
TGTGCCAGCAGCTCCGCTGGGGCCAACGTCCTGACTTTC
CASSSAGANVLTF
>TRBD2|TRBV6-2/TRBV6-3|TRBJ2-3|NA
TGTGCCAGCAGTTTTCTAGCGGGGGGGCCGGCAGATACGCAGTATTTT
CASSFLAGGPADTQYF
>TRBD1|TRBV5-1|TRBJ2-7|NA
TGCGCCAGCAGCTCGGGGGGACAGGGGGACGAGCAGTACTTC
CASSSGGQGDEQYF
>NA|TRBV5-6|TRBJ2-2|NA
TGTGCCAGCAGCTTGAGCGCGTTCCACACCGGGGAGCTGTTTTTT
CASSLSAFHTGELFF
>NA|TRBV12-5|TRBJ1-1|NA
TGTGCTAGTGGTTTGGTACCCGAGACATCTGAAGCTTTCTTT
CASGLVPETSEAFF
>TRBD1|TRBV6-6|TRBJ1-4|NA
TGTGCCAGCAAACCCCGGGACAGGGGAACTAATGAAAAACTGTTTTTT
CASKPRDRGTNEKLFF
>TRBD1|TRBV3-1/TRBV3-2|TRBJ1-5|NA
TGTGCCAGCAGTCGACAGGGAAGCAATCAGCCCCAGCATTTT
CASSRQGSNQPQHF